The T cell receptor beta chain described here comes from a study of T cells in Graves' hyperthyroidism and ophthalmopathy. This clonotype was recorded many times. The germline CDR1 and CDR2 sequences are SGHDT and YYEEEE. Trimming removed 0 bases at V and 0 bases at J, with 10 bases between. There are 16 residues in the CDR3. RNA transcripts provided the source from which TCR beta CDR3 regions were amplified. With the HTBI primer set, the TCR CDR3 went through a first round of RT-PCR. MiXCR, run by TCRdb on the multiplex PCR reads, gives a single entry per CDR3 protein. The sample has around 190,000 distinct CDR3 sequences, approximately 16% seen once.

The V and J genes are TRBV5-6 and TRBJ1-5; D perhaps matches TRBD1 (5 bases). The receptor comes from a woman between 45 and 65 years old with Graves' hyperthyroidism. The specimen was blood. The CDR3 DNA sequence: TGTGCCAGCAGCTTGGCTGGGGGAAATAGCAATCAGCCCCAGCATTTT. Its protein is CASSLAGGNSNQPQHF.